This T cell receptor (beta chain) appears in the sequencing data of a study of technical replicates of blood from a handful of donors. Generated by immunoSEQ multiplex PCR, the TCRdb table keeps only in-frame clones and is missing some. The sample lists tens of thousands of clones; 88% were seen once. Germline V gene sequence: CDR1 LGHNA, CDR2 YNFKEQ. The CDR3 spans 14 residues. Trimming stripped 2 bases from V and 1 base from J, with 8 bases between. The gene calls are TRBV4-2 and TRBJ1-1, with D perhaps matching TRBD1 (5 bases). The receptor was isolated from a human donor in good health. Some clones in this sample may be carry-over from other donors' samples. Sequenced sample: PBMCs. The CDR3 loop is CASSQQGGNTEAFF. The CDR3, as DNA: TGTGCCAGCAGCCAACAGGGTGGGAACACTGAAGCTTTCTTT.